The sequence of this T cell receptor beta chain was determined in a study of shared clonotypes between healthy human individuals. The table came from immunoSEQ multiplex PCR; TCRdb's copy has only in-frame clones and leaves some out. The table lists about 2.4 million clones, roughly 93% of them singletons. Germline trimming cut 3 bases from V and 6 bases from J; bases unmatched to any gene: 8. The CDR3 consists of 16 residues. CDR1 is MNHNS, CDR2 SASEGT, per germline. The material sequenced was naive CD4+ T cells from PBMCs. As for subset: CD45RA+ positively selected. The TCR comes from a man younger than 35 in good health. Some clones in this sample may be carry-over from other donors' samples. V and J are TRBV6-1 and TRBJ2-3, with 11 positions matching TRBD2. The CDR3: CASSDYSGRAVDTQYF. DNA for the CDR3: TGTGCCAGCAGTGACTATAGCGGGAGGGCGGTTGATACGCAGTATTTT.